This T cell receptor beta chain was profiled in a study of response to subunit inactivated influenza vaccine. The study's findings and limits: Only a handful of new T cells, the authors suggested, are recruited with each seasonal influenza vaccination.

TCRdb processed the RT-PCR reads anew with MiXCR; each CDR3 protein has one entry. This table has approximately 520,000 distinct CDR3 sequences, less than 30% appearing once. Germline lookup yields CDR1 SGDLS and CDR2 YYNGEE. Trimming at V came to 1 base and at J to 7 bases, leaving 6 bases not matched to a gene. This CDR3 is built from 15 residues. This clonotype was counted only a few times. Its target is not known. The V and J genes are TRBV9 and TRBJ2-1; TRBD2 agrees at 9 bases. Sequencing used CD4+ T cells sorted from PBMCs, obtained roughly 5 days after vaccination. The clonotype was recovered from a man in his fifties or sixties who received an inactivated influenza vaccine. CDR3 region: CASSVQVAGVNEQFF. Written as DNA, the CDR3 is TGTGCCAGCAGCGTACAGGTAGCGGGAGTAAATGAGCAGTTCTTC.